These T cell receptor beta chains were read from a single sample in a study of spatial heterogeneity in lung cancer. TCRdb reanalysed the 5' RACE reads using MiXCR and keeps one entry per CDR3 protein. This sample has 45,000 to 55,000 distinct CDR3 sequences, with under 6% found just once. Sequenced material: PBMCs, taken at surgery. The receptors derive from a male donor with early-stage non-small cell lung cancer. CDR3s include the opening cysteine and the closing phenylalanine or tryptophan. Each record gives: J gene, V gene, CDR3 length, clone size, D gene, CDR3 DNA, CDR3 protein. D genes are given only for firm matches. Clone size is shown for a subset of rows, as once, few, many or a class of expanded clone.

TRBJ2-1 | TRBV12-3/TRBV12-4 | 15 | many | NA | TGTGCCAGCAGTTTGGGATCGTCGGGAGACAATGAGCAGTTCTTC | CASSLGSSGDNEQFF
TRBJ1-6 | TRBV20-1 | 13 | many | NA | TGCAGTGCTAGATGGATGGATAATTCACCCCTCCACTTT | CSARWMDNSPLHF
TRBJ1-5 | TRBV6-1 | 16 | NA | NA | TGTGCCAGCAGTGGGCCGATCGACTGGAGCAATCAGCCCCAGCATTTT | CASSGPIDWSNQPQHF
TRBJ2-7 | TRBV5-1 | 14 | NA | TRBD2 | TGCGCCAGCAGCTTGGGTAGCGGGCCCTACGAGCAGTACTTC | CASSLGSGPYEQYF
TRBJ2-3 | TRBV4-3 | 17 | many | TRBD2 | TGCGCCAGCAGCCAAGGGTGGACTAGCGGGAAACCAGATACGCAGTATTTT | CASSQGWTSGKPDTQYF
TRBJ1-5 | TRBV18 | 13 | many | TRBD1 | TGTGCCAGCGGGGGACAGGCTAATCAGCCCCAGCATTTT | CASGGQANQPQHF
TRBJ2-7 | TRBV6-5 | 15 | NA | TRBD2 | TGTGCCAGCAGTCGCACTAGCGGGAGCACCCACGAGCAGTACTTC | CASSRTSGSTHEQYF
TRBJ2-1 | TRBV9 | 15 | many | TRBD1 | TGTGCCAGCAGCGGGACAGGTAGCTCCTACAATGAGCAGTTCTTC | CASSGTGSSYNEQFF
TRBJ1-5 | TRBV7-2 | 13 | many | NA | TGTGCCAGCAGCTCCCGACTCAATCAGCCCCAGCATTTT | CASSSRLNQPQHF
TRBJ2-5 | TRBV7-8 | 15 | many | TRBD1 | TGTGCCAGCAGCCCGACGGACAGGTTTCAAGAGACCCAGTACTTC | CASSPTDRFQETQYF
TRBJ2-5 | TRBV7-9 | 14 | many | NA | TGTGCCAGCAGCTTAGGGGGTATTCAAGAGACCCAGTACTTC | CASSLGGIQETQYF
TRBJ1-4 | TRBV10-2 | 14 | many | NA | TGCGCCAGCCGAGAAGGACCCGGCGGTGAAAAACTGTTTTTT | CASREGPGGEKLFF
TRBJ2-5 | TRBV28 | 17 | many | NA | TGTGCCAGCAGTTCGTCGAAGGGACTTTTGGGGAGAGAGACCCAGTACTTC | CASSSSKGLLGRETQYF
TRBJ2-2 | TRBV20-1 | 16 | many | TRBD2 | TGCAGTGCTAGAGTCAGCGGGAGAAGGAGGGGCGGGGAGCTGTTTTTT | CSARVSGRRRGGELFF
TRBJ2-1 | TRBV4-1 | 18 | few | TRBD2 | TGCGCCAGCAGCCAAGGCCTAAGAAGCGGGAGGGGATACAATGAGCAGTTCTTC | CASSQGLRSGRGYNEQFF
TRBJ2-1 | TRBV6-2/TRBV6-3 | 14 | many | TRBD2 | TGTGCCAGCAAGGGACTAGCGGTATACAATGAGCAGTTCTTC | CASKGLAVYNEQFF
TRBJ2-1 | TRBV20-1 | 13 | many | NA | TGCAGTGCTGAGGGAGATGGTTATTATGAGCAGTTCTTC | CSAEGDGYYEQFF
TRBJ2-7 | TRBV12-3/TRBV12-4 | 16 | NA | NA | TGTGCCAGCAGTCCTCGCGGAGGGCCGGTACCCTACGAGCAGTACTTC | CASSPRGGPVPYEQYF
TRBJ2-1 | TRBV30 | 16 | many | NA | TGTGCCTGGAGCGAATGGTCGAGCGGCCTATCATCGGAGCAGTTCTTC | CAWSEWSSGLSSEQFF
TRBJ2-5 | TRBV25-1 | 15 | many | TRBD1 | TGTGCCAGCAGTCCTGCGACAGGGGGCGCAGAGACCCAGTACTTC | CASSPATGGAETQYF
TRBJ2-3 | TRBV20-1 | 13 | many | NA | TGCAGTGCTAGAGATCGCAGCACAGATACGCAGTATTTT | CSARDRSTDTQYF
TRBJ2-3 | TRBV20-1 | 15 | many | TRBD2 | TGCAGTGCTAGTTCAGCGGGAATTGGGGCAGATACGCAGTATTTT | CSASSAGIGADTQYF
TRBJ2-6 | TRBV3-1 | 15 | many | NA | TGTGCCAGCAGCCAAGCAGGCTCTGGGGCCAACGTCCTGACTTTC | CASSQAGSGANVLTF
TRBJ2-6 | TRBV6-6 | 16 | many | NA | TGTGCCAGCAGTTATCCCCAGCTCTCTGGGGCCAACGTCCTGACTTTC | CASSYPQLSGANVLTF
TRBJ2-5 | TRBV7-8 | 13 | many | NA | TGTGCCAGCAGCCCTCTCGTGGAGGAGACCCAGTACTTC | CASSPLVEETQYF
TRBJ1-5 | TRBV6-5 | 12 | many | NA | TGTGCCAGCAGTACAGGGTTTCAGCCCCAGCATTTT | CASSTGFQPQHF
TRBJ2-7 | TRBV20-1 | 14 | many | NA | TGCAGTGCTAGACCCTTAGCGGATTCCTACGAGCAGTACTTC | CSARPLADSYEQYF
TRBJ2-1 | TRBV7-8 | 17 | many | NA | TGTGCCAGCAGCTTAGCCTTAGGGCGGAGCTCCTACAATGAGCAGTTCTTC | CASSLALGRSSYNEQFF
TRBJ1-5 | TRBV20-1 | 14 | many | TRBD1 | TGCAGTGCTAGACGACAGGGTCGGTATCAGCCCCAGCATTTT | CSARRQGRYQPQHF
TRBJ2-7 | TRBV29-1 | 13 | many | NA | TGCAGCGTTGAAAGGGACAACTCCTACGAGCAGTACTTC | CSVERDNSYEQYF
TRBJ1-2 | TRBV7-9 | 14 | few | TRBD1 | TGTGCCAGCAGCTCCCCGGACAGGGGTTTTCAAGCCACCTTC | CASSSPDRGFQATF
TRBJ2-6 | TRBV7-8 | 15 | many | NA | TGTGCCAGCAGCACCCTAGTGGATGGGGCCAACGTCCTGACTTTC | CASSTLVDGANVLTF
TRBJ2-5 | TRBV4-1 | 15 | many | NA | TGCGCCAGCAGCCAAGATCCAACACAGATCGAGACCCAGTACTTC | CASSQDPTQIETQYF
TRBJ2-3 | TRBV5-1 | 14 | many | TRBD2 | TGCGCCAGCAGCTTGAGCGGGGTCATGGATACGCAGTATTTT | CASSLSGVMDTQYF
TRBJ2-3 | TRBV15 | 16 | many | TRBD2 | TGTGCCACCAGCAGAGATTGGCGGGAGGAGACAGATACGCAGTATTTT | CATSRDWREETDTQYF
TRBJ1-2 | TRBV5-1 | 15 | many | TRBD1 | TGCGCCAGCAGCCCCCCTTGGAGCAGGGGGCATGGCTACACCTTC | CASSPPWSRGHGYTF